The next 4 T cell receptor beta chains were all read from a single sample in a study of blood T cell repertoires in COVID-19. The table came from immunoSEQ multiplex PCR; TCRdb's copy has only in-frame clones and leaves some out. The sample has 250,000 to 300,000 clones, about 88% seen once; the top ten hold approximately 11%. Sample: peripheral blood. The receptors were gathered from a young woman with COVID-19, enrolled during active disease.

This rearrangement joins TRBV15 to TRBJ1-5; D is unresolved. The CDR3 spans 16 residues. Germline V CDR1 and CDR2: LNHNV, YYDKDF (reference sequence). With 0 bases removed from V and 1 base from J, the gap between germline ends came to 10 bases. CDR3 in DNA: TGTGCCACCAGCAGAGATCATGACAAGAGCAATCAGCCCCAGCATTTT. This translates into CATSRDHDKSNQPQHF. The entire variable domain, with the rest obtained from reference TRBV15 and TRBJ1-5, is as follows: DAMVIQNPRYQVTQFGKPVTLSCSQTLNHNVMYWYQQKSSQAPKLLFHYYDKDFNNEADTPDNFQSRRPNTSFCFLDIRSPGLGDTAMYLCATSRDHDKSNQPQHFGDGTRLSIL.

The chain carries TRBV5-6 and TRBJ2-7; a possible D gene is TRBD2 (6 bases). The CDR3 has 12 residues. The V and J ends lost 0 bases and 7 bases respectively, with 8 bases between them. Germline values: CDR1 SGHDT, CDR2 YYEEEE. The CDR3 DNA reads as TGTGCCAGCAGCTTGGCCGGAGGGGAGCAGTACTTC. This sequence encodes CASSLAGGEQYF.

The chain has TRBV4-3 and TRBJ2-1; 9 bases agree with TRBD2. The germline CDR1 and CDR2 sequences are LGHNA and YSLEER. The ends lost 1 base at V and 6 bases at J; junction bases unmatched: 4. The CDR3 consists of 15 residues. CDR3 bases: TGCGCCAGCAGCCAAGTAGCGGGAGTCACCAATGAGCAGTTCTTC. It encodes CASSQVAGVTNEQFF.

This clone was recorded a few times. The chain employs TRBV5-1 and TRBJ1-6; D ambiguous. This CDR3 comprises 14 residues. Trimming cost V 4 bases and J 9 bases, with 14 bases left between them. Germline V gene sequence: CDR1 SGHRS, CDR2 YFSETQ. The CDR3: CASSPDIVVSPLHF. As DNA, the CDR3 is TGCGCCAGCAGCCCAGACATTGTAGTTTCACCCCTCCACTTT. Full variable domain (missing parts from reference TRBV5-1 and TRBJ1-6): KAGVTQTPRYLIKTRGQQVTLSCSPISGHRSVSWYQQTPGQGLQFLFEYFSETQRNKGNFPGRFSGRQFSNSRSEMNVSTLELGDSALYLCASSPDIVVSPLHFGNGTRLTVT.